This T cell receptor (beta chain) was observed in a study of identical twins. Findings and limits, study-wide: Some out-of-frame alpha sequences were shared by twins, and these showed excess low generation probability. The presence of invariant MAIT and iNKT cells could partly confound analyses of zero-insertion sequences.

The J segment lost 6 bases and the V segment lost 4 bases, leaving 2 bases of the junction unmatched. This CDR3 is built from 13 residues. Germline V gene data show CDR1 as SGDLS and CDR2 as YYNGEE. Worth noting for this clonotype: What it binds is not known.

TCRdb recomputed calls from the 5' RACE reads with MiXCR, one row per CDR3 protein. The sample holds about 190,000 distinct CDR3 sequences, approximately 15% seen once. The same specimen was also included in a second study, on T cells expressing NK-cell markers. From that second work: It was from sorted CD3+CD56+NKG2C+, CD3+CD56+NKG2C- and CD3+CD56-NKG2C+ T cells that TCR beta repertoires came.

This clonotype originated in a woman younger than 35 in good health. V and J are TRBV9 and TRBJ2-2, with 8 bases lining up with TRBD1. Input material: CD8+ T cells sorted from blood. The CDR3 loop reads CASSSDRAGELFF. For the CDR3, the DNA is TGTGCCAGCAGCTCGGACAGGGCCGGGGAGCTGTTTTTT.